These 16 T cell receptor beta chains were sequenced from one sample in a study of T cells after yellow fever vaccination. MiXCR, applied by TCRdb to the 5' RACE reads, yields one record per CDR3 protein. The top ten hold around 18% of the sample, which has around 350,000 distinct CDR3 sequences, around a tenth seen once. This specimen consisted of PBMCs, obtained on the day of the first yellow fever vaccination. All receptors derive from a man between 18 and 35 years old who received the YFV17D yellow fever vaccine.

The chain employs TRBV20-1 and TRBJ2-5, with TRBD2 matching 8 bases. In germline, CDR1 is DFQATT, CDR2 SNEGSKA (reference sequence). V was pared by 6 bases and J by 5 bases, with 14 bases of the junction left unmatched. There are 15 residues in the CDR3. CDR3 in amino acids: CSATRDGGAGETQYF. CDR3 in DNA: TGCAGTGCCACGAGAGACGGGGGGGCCGGGGAGACCCAGTACTTC.

The chain combines TRBV10-3 with TRBJ2-5; 11 nucleotides align to TRBD1. CDR1 and CDR2 from the germline V gene are ENHRY and SYGVKD. The CDR3 sequence is 15 residues long. The V segment lost 7 bases and the J segment 2 bases; nucleotides outside the gene matches: 6. CDR3 bases: TGTGCCATCACCCGGACAGGGGGCTATCAAGAGACCCAGTACTTC. Translation gives CAITRTGGYQETQYF.

This clonotype came up a few times. The rearrangement links TRBV4-2 to TRBJ1-5; D is perhaps TRBD1 (6 bases). The CDR3 length is 16 residues. The ends were cut back, 4 bases at V and 9 bases at J, with 22 bases in the middle. CDR1 LGHNA and CDR2 YNFKEQ come from the germline V gene. The CDR3 sequence: CASSLTLAGDLGPQHF. The DNA of the CDR3 is TGTGCCAGCAGCCTAACTTTGGCAGGGGACCTTGGGCCCCAGCATTTT.

The V and J genes are TRBV7-6 and TRBJ1-4; 10 positions agree with TRBD1. The CDR3 has 13 residues. CDR1 is SGHVS, CDR2 FNYEAQ, per germline. Trimming at V came to 6 bases and at J to 5 bases, leaving 0 bases not matched to a gene. DNA for the CDR3: TGTGCCAGCAGGGGACAGGGGAATGAAAAACTGTTTTTT. Its translation is CASRGQGNEKLFF.

The chain combines TRBV7-9 with TRBJ2-3; 15 nucleotides line up with TRBD2. This CDR3 has 17 residues. The V segment lost 4 bases and the J segment 6 bases; nucleotides outside the gene matches: 8. Looked up from germline, CDR1 is SEHNR and CDR2 is FQNEAQ (reference sequence). CDR3 nucleotides: TGTGCCAGCAGCTCGGGACTAGCGGGGGGATACGGGGATACGCAGTATTTT. Amino acid sequence: CASSSGLAGGYGDTQYF. Based on the CDR3 plus reference TRBV7-9 and TRBJ2-3, the full variable domain is DTGVSQNPRHKITKRGQNVTFRCDPISEHNRLYWYRQTLGQGPEFLTYFQNEAQLEKSRLLSDRFSAERPKGSFSTLEIQRTEQGDSAMYLCASSSGLAGGYGDTQYFGPGTRLTVL.

This clonotype has more than one count but fewer than ten. This rearrangement joins TRBV7-9 to TRBJ1-2, with 8 bases lining up with TRBD1. This CDR3 is 14 amino acids long. Losses at the gene ends were 5 bases for V and 6 bases for J; bases not matched to a gene: 8. Germline V gene data show CDR1 as SEHNR and CDR2 as FQNEAQ (reference sequence). The CDR3 nucleotides are TGTGCCAGCAGCCTCAGGGGGCGAGTGGATGGCTACACCTTC. Amino acid sequence: CASSLRGRVDGYTF.

This clonotype occurred a few times. The chain is built from TRBV6-1 and TRBJ1-1; 11 bases line up with TRBD1. CDR3 length: 15 residues. Germline CDR1 reads MNHNS; CDR2 reads SASEGT. V lost 5 bases, J lost 5 bases, and 7 bases stayed unmatched. The CDR3 DNA follows: TGTGCCAGCAGTCCCGGACAGGGGGCGAGGACTGAAGCTTTCTTT. This codes for CASSPGQGARTEAFF.

This rearrangement joins TRBV11-2 to TRBJ2-3; the match to TRBD2 covers 7 bases. V lost 1 base to trimming and J lost 2 bases; unmatched junction nucleotides: 12. This CDR3 comprises 18 residues. Germline assignment: CDR1 SGHAT and CDR2 FQNNGV. In DNA, the CDR3 is TGTGCCAGCAGCTTAGGTTGGCGGGGGAGGGTTAACACAGATACGCAGTATTTT. It translates to CASSLGWRGRVNTDTQYF.

This clonotype was counted a few times. The chain links TRBV4-3 to TRBJ1-1; D perhaps matches TRBD1 (5 bases). V lost 0 bases and J lost 8, with 10 bases in between. Per germline, CDR1 LGHNA and CDR2 YSLEER. This CDR3 is 13 amino acids long. CDR3 residues: CASSQEGGSEAFF. CDR3 sequence (DNA): TGCGCCAGCAGCCAAGAGGGGGGTTCGGAAGCTTTCTTT.

Only a few counts were recorded for this clonotype. The chain links TRBV6-2 or TRBV6-3 to TRBJ2-7; D may be TRBD1 (6 bases). CDR1 and CDR2 from the germline V gene are MNHEY and SVGEGT. Between the trimmed V and J ends, which lost 2 bases and 4 bases, there was a span of 15 bases. The CDR3 is 15 amino acids. In nucleotides, the CDR3 is TGTGCCAGCAGTTACCGGTCAACAGGGAATTACGAGCAGTACTTC. This gives the protein CASSYRSTGNYEQYF.

The V gene is TRBV5-1, the J gene TRBJ1-5, with 7 bases lining up with TRBD1. This CDR3 is 14 amino acids long. The V and J ends lost 4 bases and 6 bases, in that order; junction bases with no gene match: 7. Germline V lookup: CDR1 SGHRS, CDR2 YFSETQ. CDR3 region: CASSPDRNGQPQHF. The CDR3 DNA sequence: TGCGCCAGCAGCCCGGACAGGAATGGTCAGCCCCAGCATTTT.

A few counts support this clonotype. V is TRBV7-9 and J is TRBJ2-7; D remains ambiguous. Trimming took off 1 base at V and 4 bases at J, with 17 bases between the two ends. In germline, CDR1 is SEHNR, CDR2 FQNEAQ (reference sequence). The CDR3 has 16 amino acids. CDR3 loop: CASSLGAGAIFYEQYF. The CDR3 DNA reads as TGTGCCAGCAGCTTAGGGGCAGGCGCGATATTTTACGAGCAGTACTTC.

The J gene is TRBJ2-1, the V gene TRBV9, with a possible D match to TRBD2 (7 bases). Trimming stripped 4 bases from V and 0 bases from J, with 17 bases between. The CDR3 runs to 17 residues. CDR1 and CDR2 from the germline V gene are SGDLS and YYNGEE. CDR3 sequence: CASSTQMGGRSYNEQFF. The CDR3 bases are TGTGCCAGCAGCACACAGATGGGGGGGCGCTCCTACAATGAGCAGTTCTTC.

This clonotype was seen a few times. This chain connects TRBV20-1 to TRBJ2-2; D remains unclear. From germline, CDR1 is DFQATT and CDR2 SNEGSKA (reference sequence). The ends were cut back, 0 bases at V and 7 bases at J, with 6 bases in the middle. This CDR3 is 12 amino acids long. The CDR3 DNA reads TGCAGTGCTAGAGATGTGATCGGGGAGCTGTTTTTT. Protein sequence: CSARDVIGELFF.

This clonotype was seen repeatedly, ten times or more. The chain recombines TRBV11-2 with TRBJ2-1; D is perhaps TRBD1 (5 bases). V lost 6 bases, J lost 6 bases, and 6 bases lay in between. The CDR3 extends over 11 amino acids. CDR1 and CDR2 from the germline V gene are SGHAT and FQNNGV. CDR3 nucleotides: TGTGCCAGCAGTAGGGGCAATGAGCAGTTCTTC. This codes for CASSRGNEQFF.

The chain joins TRBV28 to TRBJ2-7; 9 nucleotides line up with TRBD2. Trimming took 3 bases from V and 4 from J; bases not matched to a gene: 4. Germline V CDR1 and CDR2: MDHEN, SYDVKM. This CDR3 has 14 amino acids. CDR3 sequence: CASSFGGGGYEQYF. CDR3 DNA sequence: TGTGCCAGCAGTTTTGGCGGGGGGGGGTACGAGCAGTACTTC.